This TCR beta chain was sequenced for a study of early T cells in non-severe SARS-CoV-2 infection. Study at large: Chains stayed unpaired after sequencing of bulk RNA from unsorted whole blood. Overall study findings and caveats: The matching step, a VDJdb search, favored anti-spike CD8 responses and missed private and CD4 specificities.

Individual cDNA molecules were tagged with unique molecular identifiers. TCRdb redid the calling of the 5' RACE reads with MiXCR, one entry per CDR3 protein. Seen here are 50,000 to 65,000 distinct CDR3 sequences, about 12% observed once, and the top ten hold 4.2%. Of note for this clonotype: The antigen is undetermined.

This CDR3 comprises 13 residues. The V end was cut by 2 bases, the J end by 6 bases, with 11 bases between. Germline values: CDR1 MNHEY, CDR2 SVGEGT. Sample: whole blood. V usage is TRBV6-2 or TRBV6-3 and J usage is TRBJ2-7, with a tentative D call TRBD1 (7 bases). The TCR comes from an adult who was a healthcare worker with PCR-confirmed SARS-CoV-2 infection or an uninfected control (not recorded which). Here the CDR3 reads CASSYGQGGEQYF. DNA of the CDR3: TGTGCCAGCAGTTACGGGCAGGGGGGCGAGCAGTACTTC.